A selection of T cell receptor beta chains follows, all from one sample in a study of blood T cell repertoires in COVID-19. TCRdb's copy holds only in-frame clones and misses some; the assay was immunoSEQ multiplex PCR. The top ten hold around 3% of the sample, which has a few hundred thousand clones, roughly 81% seen once. Sample: peripheral blood. The receptor set was obtained from a man aged 45-60 years who had recovered from COVID-19. Each CDR3 is given without its conserved first and last residue. Each record gives: V gene, clone size, CDR3 protein. Clone size appears in some rows only: once, few, many, or a class for an expanded clone.

V gene: TRBV7-6
clone size: .
CDR3 protein: ASSLAGTGGDTQY

V gene: TRBV19
clone size: few
CDR3 protein: ASSDPGTGGEQY

V gene: TRBV5-1
clone size: .
CDR3 protein: ASSPGQPNYGYT

V gene: TRBV5-5
clone size: .
CDR3 protein: ASSVGTGLNTEAF

V gene: TRBV19
clone size: .
CDR3 protein: ASSTGQGDYGYT

V gene: TRBV7-8
clone size: .
CDR3 protein: ASSPWPDTSGKYQETQY

V gene: TRBV6-5
clone size: .
CDR3 protein: ASSYSGRADTQY

V gene: TRBV28
clone size: once
CDR3 protein: ASSHRGHTEAF

V gene: TRBV4-1
clone size: .
CDR3 protein: ASSQGLAGVGTDTQY

V gene: TRBV9
clone size: .
CDR3 protein: ASSNSIHSGANVLT

V gene: TRBV11-2
clone size: .
CDR3 protein: ASSIGTSGRSSTGELF

V gene: TRBV28
clone size: .
CDR3 protein: ASSSLDGRNGNEQF

V gene: TRBV19
clone size: .
CDR3 protein: ASSYSGRAAGANVLT

V gene: TRBV27
clone size: .
CDR3 protein: ASGAWGQTNTEAF

V gene: TRBV5-4
clone size: .
CDR3 protein: ASSYPGLAGEWEQY

V gene: TRBV6-4
clone size: .
CDR3 protein: ASSEAGGSTDTQY

V gene: TRBV18
clone size: .
CDR3 protein: ASSPLDAVEQY

V gene: TRBV4-2
clone size: .
CDR3 protein: ASSPRSGETQY

V gene: TRBV11-2
clone size: .
CDR3 protein: ASSLVRNTDTQY

V gene: TRBV7-2
clone size: .
CDR3 protein: ASSSDRGYQPQH

V gene: TRBV30
clone size: .
CDR3 protein: AWSKGGSSYEQY

V gene: TRBV9
clone size: .
CDR3 protein: ASSVAASGGDTQY

V gene: TRBV10-3
clone size: .
CDR3 protein: AISEERYEQY

V gene: TRBV5-6
clone size: .
CDR3 protein: ASSLDRPGGREY

V gene: TRBV4-2
clone size: .
CDR3 protein: ASSQEPDVGGEAF

V gene: TRBV5-1
clone size: .
CDR3 protein: ASSSGTGGYT

V gene: TRBV24-1
clone size: .
CDR3 protein: ATIGGPSTDTQY

V gene: TRBV18
clone size: once
CDR3 protein: ASSPSGGETQY

V gene: TRBV18
clone size: once
CDR3 protein: ASSPGQGMNTEAF

V gene: TRBV30
clone size: few
CDR3 protein: AWSVSGGGTYNSPLH

V gene: TRBV7-2
clone size: .
CDR3 protein: ASSLAAGGNQPQH

V gene: TRBV7-6
clone size: .
CDR3 protein: ASSLAPTGGASEQY

V gene: TRBV28
clone size: .
CDR3 protein: ASSRQRGTDTQY

V gene: TRBV7-9
clone size: once
CDR3 protein: ASSLGGRATKEQY

V gene: TRBV4-1
clone size: once
CDR3 protein: ASSQGPGGPSSYEQY

V gene: TRBV24-1
clone size: .
CDR3 protein: ATSDWDSSSYNEQF

V gene: TRBV9
clone size: .
CDR3 protein: ASSAEGQKKDEAF

V gene: TRBV5-1
clone size: .
CDR3 protein: ARRWGGRGTEAF

V gene: TRBV10-2
clone size: .
CDR3 protein: ASSETVWNEQF

V gene: TRBV25-1
clone size: .
CDR3 protein: ASSYWGGLALYQETQY

V gene: TRBV7-2
clone size: .
CDR3 protein: ASSLGSSYGYT